These 22 T cell receptor beta chains share one sample of origin, sequenced in a study of blood T cell repertoires in COVID-19. The assay was immunoSEQ multiplex PCR, and TCRdb's table has in-frame clones only and misses some. The data hold a few hundred thousand clones, with 86% observed a single time. The source material was PBMCs or T cells enriched from blood (not recorded which). Receptor source: a man in his forties who had recovered from COVID-19.

The chain employs TRBV2 and TRBJ1-5; 7 bases are shared with TRBD1. CDR3 length equals 14 residues. V gave up 7 bases and J gave up 0 bases; unmatched junction bases: 3. Germline values: CDR1 SNHLY, CDR2 FYNNEI. CDR3 sequence: CASKGQYSNQPQHF. The CDR3 nucleotides are TGTGCCAGCAAGGGACAGTATAGCAATCAGCCCCAGCATTTT.

To note about this clone: The junction and the germline gene differ at one end; a read error may be behind it. This rearrangement joins TRBV24-1 to TRBJ1-5, with D unclear. CDR3 size: 17 residues. Germline CDR1 KGHDR, CDR2 SFDVKD. DNA for the CDR3: TGTGCCACCAGCGATTTGCGCATCCGACACCGCAATCAGCCCCAGCATTTT. As protein: CATSDLRIRHRNQPQHF.

V is TRBV5-4 and J is TRBJ2-5; D might be TRBD1 (6 bases). The germline V gene has CDR1 SGHNT and CDR2 YYREEE (reference sequence). V was trimmed by 4 bases and J by 5 bases, leaving 12 bases between them. There are 13 residues in the CDR3. CDR3 loop: CASSPGQAETQYF. The CDR3 DNA reads TGTGCCAGCAGCCCGGGACAAGCGGAGACCCAGTACTTC.

The chain joins TRBV21-1 to TRBJ1-1. TRBV21-1 is assigned pseudogene status. The CDR3 covers 13 residues. This CDR3 reads CASSKRGETEAFF. CDR3 coding DNA: TGTGCCAGCAGCAAACGGGGGGAGACTGAAGCTTTCTTT.

This clone was observed once. DNA of the CDR3: TGTGCCAGCAGCTTAGACGGTGTGGGCAGGGGCTATGGCTACACCTTC. It yields the protein CASSLDGVGRGYGYTF. The gene calls are TRBV7-9 and TRBJ1-2; a possible D gene is TRBD1 (6 bases). Trimming removed 1 base from V and 4 bases from J, with 16 bases in between. The germline CDR1 and CDR2 sequences are SEHNR and FQNEAQ (reference sequence). The CDR3 loop spans 16 amino acids.

The genes are TRBV25-1 and TRBJ2-7, with D uncertain. The CDR3 totals 11 residues. The germline CDR1 and CDR2 sequences are MGHDK and SYGVNS. The V gene lost 7 bases and the J gene lost 6 bases, with 10 bases spanning the gap. The CDR3 spells CASNSGIEQYF. In DNA, the CDR3 is TGTGCCAGCAACTCAGGAATCGAGCAGTACTTC.

This chain joins TRBV19 and TRBJ1-1, with D perhaps matching TRBD1 (6 bases). There are 13 residues in the CDR3. The ends were cut back, 3 bases at V and 6 bases at J, with 11 bases in the middle. Germline V CDR1 and CDR2: LNHDA, SQIVND (reference sequence). The CDR3 DNA follows: TGTGCCAGTAGTATTGGGGGGGCGGCTGAAGCTTTCTTT. Its protein product is CASSIGGAAEAFF.

The gene calls are TRBV14 and TRBJ2-7, with 7 bases lining up with TRBD2. Trimming cost V 4 bases and J 0 bases; bases outside gene matches: 0. This CDR3 region has 13 residues. CDR1 is SGHDN, CDR2 FVKESK, per germline. The CDR3 region is CASSRGGSYEQYF. CDR3 in DNA: TGTGCCAGCAGCCGGGGGGGCTCCTACGAGCAGTACTTC.

The chain carries TRBV18 and TRBJ2-5; D might be TRBD1 (6 bases). There are 20 residues in the CDR3. The germline CDR1 and CDR2 sequences are KGHSH and LQKENI. Deletions cut 6 bases from V and 2 bases from J, with 31 bases between. The CDR3 is CASSCLAPPRTTGLQETQYF. CDR3 in DNA: TGTGCCAGCTCTTGCCTGGCCCCACCTCGCACCACAGGGCTACAAGAGACCCAGTACTTC.

The chain couples TRBV6-1 to TRBJ1-5, with D perhaps matching TRBD1 (5 bases). Germline CDR1 MNHNS, CDR2 SASEGT. Trimming pared 0 bases from V and 2 bases from J, leaving 8 bases between. CDR3 length equals 15 residues. For the CDR3, the DNA is TGTGCCAGCAGTGAAGCGCGGGGGGGCAATCAGCCCCAGCATTTT. Encoded protein: CASSEARGGNQPQHF.

The chain recombines TRBV27 with TRBJ1-5, with 7 bases matching TRBD1. Germline assignment: CDR1 MNHEY and CDR2 SMNVEV (reference sequence). J was trimmed by 0 bases and V by 5 bases; bases with no gene match: 7. The CDR3 spans 16 residues. The CDR3 DNA follows: TGTGCCAGCAGTCCACGGACAGGATATAGCAATCAGCCCCAGCATTTT. Encoded protein: CASSPRTGYSNQPQHF.

The chain is built from TRBV5-1 and TRBJ1-2, with 7 bases that match TRBD1. Germline CDR1 reads SGHRS; CDR2 reads YFSETQ. The CDR3 is 15 amino acids. V shed 4 bases and J 4 bases; nucleotides not matched to a gene: 10. The CDR3 DNA reads TGCGCCAGCAGCCCAGAGACAGGGATAGGCTATGGCTACACCTTC. Translating gives CASSPETGIGYGYTF.

The chain is built from TRBV5-5 and TRBJ1-5; 7 bases fit TRBD1. Germline V lookup: CDR1 SGHKS, CDR2 YYEKEE (reference sequence). The CDR3 is made up of 16 amino acids. J was trimmed by 3 bases and V by 4 bases; bases with no gene match: 10. CDR3 nucleotides: TGTGCCAGCAGCCCGCGTCCGACAGGGAACAATCAGCCCCAGCATTTT. Translating it yields CASSPRPTGNNQPQHF.

This rearrangement joins TRBV5-5 to TRBJ2-7, with TRBD1 matching 7 bases. The CDR3 totals 14 residues. V trimming: 3 bases; J trimming: 1 base; junction bases outside the gene matches: 4. Per germline, CDR1 SGHKS and CDR2 YYEKEE (reference sequence). The CDR3 here is CASSYRTGSYEQYF. Here the CDR3 DNA reads TGTGCCAGCAGCTACCGGACAGGATCCTACGAGCAGTACTTC.

The chain is built from TRBV13 and TRBJ2-3, with D possibly matching TRBD2 (5 bases). Trimming took off 0 bases at V and 2 bases at J, with 12 bases between the two ends. The CDR3 spans 16 residues. The germline V gene encodes CDR1 PRHDT and CDR2 FYEKMQ (reference sequence). The CDR3 spells CASSLGTTTNTDTQYF. The CDR3 coding sequence is TGTGCCAGCAGCTTAGGGACTACCACCAACACAGATACGCAGTATTTT.

The CDR3 nucleotides are TGTGCCAGCATTGGCAGGGGTGCCTCTGGGGCCAACGTCCTGACTTTC. Amino acid sequence: CASIGRGASGANVLTF. The chain is built from TRBV2 and TRBJ2-6, with D maybe TRBD1 (6 bases). CDR3 length: 16 amino acids. V lost 7 bases, J lost 0 bases, and 13 bases lay in between. Per germline, CDR1 SNHLY and CDR2 FYNNEI.

The V gene is TRBV2, the J gene TRBJ2-7, with D maybe TRBD2 (7 bases). The CDR3 length is 13 residues. The germline gives CDR1 SNHLY, CDR2 FYNNEI. With 10 bases removed from V and 6 bases from J, the gap between germline ends came to 19 bases. As DNA, the CDR3 is TGTGCCACGTGCCCGACGGGGGGCGGCGAGCAGTACTTC. It specifies CATCPTGGGEQYF.

V is TRBV2 and J is TRBJ2-7, with 7 bases that match TRBD1. Germline CDR1 is SNHLY and CDR2 is FYNNEI. V shed 5 bases, J shed 5 bases, and the junction held 6 bases outside the gene matches. CDR3 length equals 13 residues. CDR3 in DNA: TGTGCCAGCAGTCTACAGGGGCGGCACGAGCAGTACTTC. Protein: CASSLQGRHEQYF.

The rearrangement joins TRBV4-1 to TRBJ1-2; no firm D call. Germline values: CDR1 MGHRA, CDR2 YSYEKL. The V end was cut by 4 bases, the J end by 4 bases, with 10 bases between. The CDR3 length is 13 residues. This chain's CDR3 is CASSPTNAYGYTF. The CDR3 DNA follows: TGCGCCAGCAGCCCCACTAATGCCTATGGCTACACCTTC.

The chain carries TRBV4-3 and TRBJ1-2; 8 bases agree with TRBD1. Germline V CDR1 and CDR2: LGHNA, YSLEER. The CDR3 totals 16 residues. J was trimmed by 1 base and V by 0 bases; bases with no gene match: 4. Here the CDR3 reads CASSQEIGQGNYGYTF. As DNA, the CDR3 is TGCGCCAGCAGCCAAGAGATAGGACAGGGTAACTATGGCTACACCTTC.

This clone was seen only once. The chain combines TRBV28 with TRBJ2-1; D ambiguous. The CDR3 runs 15 residues. The V gene's germline CDR1 is MDHEN and CDR2 SYDVKM. V lost 5 bases and J lost 4, with 15 bases in between. CDR3 protein: CASSPPSGEYNEQFF. The CDR3, as DNA: TGTGCCAGCAGTCCGCCAAGTGGAGAGTACAATGAGCAGTTCTTC.

The CDR3 sequence is CASSDTSGSYNEQFF. The CDR3 DNA reads as TGTGCCAGCAGCGATACTAGCGGGTCCTACAATGAGCAGTTCTTC. The V call is TRBV7-9, the J call TRBJ2-1; 9 nucleotides match TRBD2. CDR3 length: 15 amino acids. V was pared by 5 bases and J by 1 base, with 3 bases of the junction left unmatched. Looked up from germline, CDR1 is SEHNR and CDR2 is FQNEAQ (reference sequence).